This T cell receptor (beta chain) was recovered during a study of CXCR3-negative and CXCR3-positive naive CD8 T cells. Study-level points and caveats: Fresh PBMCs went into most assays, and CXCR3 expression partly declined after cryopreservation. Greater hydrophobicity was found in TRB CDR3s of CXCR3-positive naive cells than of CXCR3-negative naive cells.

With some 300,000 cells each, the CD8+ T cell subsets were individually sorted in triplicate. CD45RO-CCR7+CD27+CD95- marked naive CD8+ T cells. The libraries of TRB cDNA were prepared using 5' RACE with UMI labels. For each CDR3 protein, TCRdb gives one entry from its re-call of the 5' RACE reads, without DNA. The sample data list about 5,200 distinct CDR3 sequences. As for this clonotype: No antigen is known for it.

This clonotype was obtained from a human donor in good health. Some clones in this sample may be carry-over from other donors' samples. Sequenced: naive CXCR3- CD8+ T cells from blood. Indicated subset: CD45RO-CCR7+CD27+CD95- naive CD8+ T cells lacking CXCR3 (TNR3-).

CDR3 sequence: CATSRERELNTEAFF. The rearrangement uses TRBV15 and TRBJ1-1. In germline, CDR1 is LNHNV, CDR2 YYDKDF (reference sequence). There are 15 residues in the CDR3.